This TCR beta chain was found in a study of T cells in Graves' hyperthyroidism and ophthalmopathy. Findings and caveats of the study: Blood shared most expanded thyroid clonotypes above 0.001.

CDR3 size: 15 residues. Trimming pared 6 bases from V and 8 bases from J, leaving 20 bases between. CDR1 LNHDA and CDR2 SQIVND come from the germline V gene (reference sequence). TCR beta CDR3 sequences were amplified from RNA transcripts. HTBI primers drove first-round RT-PCR of the TCR CDR3. From the multiplex PCR reads, TCRdb called clonotypes with MiXCR, one entry per CDR3 protein. This sample carries 450,000 to 600,000 distinct CDR3 sequences, 14% of them seen once, and the ten largest clones take approximately 14%. Comment on this clonotype: The antigen is undetermined.

Diagnosis of hyperthyroidism was new in patients aged 18 to 65, and its duration was under 2 months. Diagnostic assessment was based on clinical symptoms, serum thyroxine and TRAb, thyroid ultrasound and orbital computed tomography. The sequence was obtained from a woman aged 40 to 50 with Graves' hyperthyroidism. Sequenced input: blood. This rearrangement joins TRBV19 to TRBJ2-4; D remains ambiguous. DNA for the CDR3: TGTGCCAGTAGCGAAGCGTGGAGCCAGATCGACATTCAGTACTTC. Its protein product is CASSEAWSQIDIQYF.